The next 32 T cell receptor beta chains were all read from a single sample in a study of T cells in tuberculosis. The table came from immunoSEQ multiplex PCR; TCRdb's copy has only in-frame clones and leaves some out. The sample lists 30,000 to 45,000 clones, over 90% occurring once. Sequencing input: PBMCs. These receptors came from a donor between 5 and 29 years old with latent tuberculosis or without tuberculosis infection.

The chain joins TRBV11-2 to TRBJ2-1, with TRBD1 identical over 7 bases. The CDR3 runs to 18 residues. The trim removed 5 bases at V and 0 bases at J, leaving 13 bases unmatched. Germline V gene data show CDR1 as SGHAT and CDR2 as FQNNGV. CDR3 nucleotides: TGTGCCAGCAGCCCCCCCGAAAGACAGGGACGCTCCTACAATGAGCAGTTCTTC. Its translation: CASSPPERQGRSYNEQFF.

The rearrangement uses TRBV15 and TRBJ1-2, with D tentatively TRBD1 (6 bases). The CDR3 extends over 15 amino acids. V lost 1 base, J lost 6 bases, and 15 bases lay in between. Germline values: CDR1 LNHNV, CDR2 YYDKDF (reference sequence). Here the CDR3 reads CATSRVYNRENGYTF. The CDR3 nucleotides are TGTGCCACCAGCAGAGTGTATAACAGGGAGAATGGCTACACCTTC.

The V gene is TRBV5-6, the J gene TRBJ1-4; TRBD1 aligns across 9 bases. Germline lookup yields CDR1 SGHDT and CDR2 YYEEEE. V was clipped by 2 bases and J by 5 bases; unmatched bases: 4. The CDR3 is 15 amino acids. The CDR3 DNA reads TGTGCCAGCAGCTTAAGGACAGGGGTAAATGAAAAACTGTTTTTT. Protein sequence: CASSLRTGVNEKLFF.

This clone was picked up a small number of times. CDR3 coding DNA: TGTGCCAGCAGCGTAGCAACCTCATCCGGTGGCTACACCTTC. Its translation is CASSVATSSGGYTF. The chain has TRBV9 and TRBJ1-2; D ambiguous. The germline V and J ends were trimmed by 0 bases and 7 bases, with 13 bases remaining between them. This CDR3 region has 14 residues. Germline values: CDR1 SGDLS, CDR2 YYNGEE. Complete variable domain (other parts from reference TRBV9 and TRBJ1-2): DSGVTQTPKHLITATGQRVTLRCSPRSGDLSVYWYQQSLDQGLQFLIQYYNGEERAKGNILERFSAQQFPDLHSELNLSSLELGDSALYFCASSVATSSGGYTFGSGTRLTVV.

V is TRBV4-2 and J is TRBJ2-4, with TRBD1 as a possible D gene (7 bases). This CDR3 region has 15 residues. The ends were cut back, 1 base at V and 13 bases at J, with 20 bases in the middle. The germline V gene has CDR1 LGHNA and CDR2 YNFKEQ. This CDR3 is CASSQVEGTVQGQYF. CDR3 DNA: TGTGCCAGCAGCCAAGTGGAGGGGACAGTCCAGGGACAGTACTTC.

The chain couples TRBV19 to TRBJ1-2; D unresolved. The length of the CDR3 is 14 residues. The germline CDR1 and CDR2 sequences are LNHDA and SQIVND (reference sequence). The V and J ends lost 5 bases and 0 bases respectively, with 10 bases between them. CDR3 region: CASSGLGANYGYTF. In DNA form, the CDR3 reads TGTGCCAGTAGTGGGTTAGGAGCTAACTATGGCTACACCTTC.

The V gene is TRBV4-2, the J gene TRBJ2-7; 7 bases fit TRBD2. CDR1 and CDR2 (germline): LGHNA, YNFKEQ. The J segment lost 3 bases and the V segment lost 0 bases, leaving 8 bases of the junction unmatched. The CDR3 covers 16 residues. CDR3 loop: CASSQEGMGGGYEQYF. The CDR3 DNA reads TGTGCCAGCAGCCAAGAGGGAATGGGGGGGGGCTACGAGCAGTACTTC.

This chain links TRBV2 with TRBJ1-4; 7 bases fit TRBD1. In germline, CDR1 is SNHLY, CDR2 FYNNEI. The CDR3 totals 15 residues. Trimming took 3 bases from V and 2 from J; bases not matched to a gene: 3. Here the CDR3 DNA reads TGTGCCAGCAGTGAGGGGGGACAGACTAATGAAAAACTGTTTTTT. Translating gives CASSEGGQTNEKLFF.

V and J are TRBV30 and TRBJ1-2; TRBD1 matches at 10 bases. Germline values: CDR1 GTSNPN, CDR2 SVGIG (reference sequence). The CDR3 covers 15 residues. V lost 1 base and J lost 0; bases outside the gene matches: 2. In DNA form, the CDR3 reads TGTGCCTGGAGTGCAGACAGGGGGCCTAACTATGGCTACACCTTC. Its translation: CAWSADRGPNYGYTF.

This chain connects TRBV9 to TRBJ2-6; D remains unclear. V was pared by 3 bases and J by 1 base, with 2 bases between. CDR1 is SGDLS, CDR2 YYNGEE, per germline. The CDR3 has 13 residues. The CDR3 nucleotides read TGTGCCAGCAGCGCGTCTGGGGCCAACGTCCTGACTTTC. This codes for CASSASGANVLTF.

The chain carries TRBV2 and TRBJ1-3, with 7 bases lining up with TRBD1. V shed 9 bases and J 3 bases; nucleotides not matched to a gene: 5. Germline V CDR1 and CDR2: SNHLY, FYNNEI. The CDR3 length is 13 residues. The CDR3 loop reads CASGTELGNTIYF. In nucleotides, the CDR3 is TGTGCCAGTGGGACAGAGCTTGGAAACACCATATATTTT.

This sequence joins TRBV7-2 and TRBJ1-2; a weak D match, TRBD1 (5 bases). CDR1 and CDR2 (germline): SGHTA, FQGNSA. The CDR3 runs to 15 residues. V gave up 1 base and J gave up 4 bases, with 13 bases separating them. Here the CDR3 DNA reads TGTGCCAGCAGCTTAGTGGGGCCAACCGCCTATGGCTACACCTTC. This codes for CASSLVGPTAYGYTF.

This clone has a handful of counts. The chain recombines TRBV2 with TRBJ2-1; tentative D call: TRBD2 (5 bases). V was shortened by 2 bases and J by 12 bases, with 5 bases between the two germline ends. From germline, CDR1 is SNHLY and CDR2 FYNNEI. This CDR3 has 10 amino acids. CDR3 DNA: TGTGCCAGCAGTGAACGGGGGCAGTTCTTC. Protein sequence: CASSERGQFF.

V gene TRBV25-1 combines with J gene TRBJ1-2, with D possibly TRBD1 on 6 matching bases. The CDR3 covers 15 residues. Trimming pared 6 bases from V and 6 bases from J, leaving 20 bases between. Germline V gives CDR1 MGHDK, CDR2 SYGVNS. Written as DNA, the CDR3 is TGTGCCAGCAGCCTCATGAGGGCCAACAGGGATGGCTACACCTTC. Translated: CASSLMRANRDGYTF.

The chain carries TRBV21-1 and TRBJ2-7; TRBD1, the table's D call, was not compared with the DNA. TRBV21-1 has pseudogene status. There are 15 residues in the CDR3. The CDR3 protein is CASTRRGQEFSEQYF. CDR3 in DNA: TGTGCCAGCACCCGGAGGGGACAGGAGTTTAGTGAGCAGTACTTC.

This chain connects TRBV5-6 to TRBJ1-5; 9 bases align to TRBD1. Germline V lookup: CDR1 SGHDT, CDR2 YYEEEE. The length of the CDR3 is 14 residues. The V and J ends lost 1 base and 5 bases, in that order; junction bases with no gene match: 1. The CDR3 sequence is CASSLWDRDQPQHF. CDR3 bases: TGTGCCAGCAGCTTGTGGGACAGGGATCAGCCCCAGCATTTT.

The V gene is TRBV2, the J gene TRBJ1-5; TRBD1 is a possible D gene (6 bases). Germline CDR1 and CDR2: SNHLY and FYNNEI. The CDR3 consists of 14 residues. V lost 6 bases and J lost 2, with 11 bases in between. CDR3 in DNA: TGTGCCAGCAGCGAGAGACAGGGCAATCAGCCCCAGCATTTT. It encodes CASSERQGNQPQHF.

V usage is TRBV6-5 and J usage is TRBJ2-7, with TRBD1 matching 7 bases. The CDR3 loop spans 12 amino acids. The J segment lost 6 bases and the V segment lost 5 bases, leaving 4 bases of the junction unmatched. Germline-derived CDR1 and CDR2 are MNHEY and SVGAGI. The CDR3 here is CASSTQGVEQYF. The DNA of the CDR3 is TGTGCCAGCAGTACCCAGGGGGTCGAGCAGTACTTC.

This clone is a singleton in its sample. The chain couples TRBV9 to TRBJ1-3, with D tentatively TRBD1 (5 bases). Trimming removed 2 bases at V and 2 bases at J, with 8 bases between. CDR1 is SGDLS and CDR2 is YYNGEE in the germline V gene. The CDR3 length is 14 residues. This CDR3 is CASSVQGTGNTIYF. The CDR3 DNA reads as TGTGCCAGCAGCGTCCAGGGAACTGGAAACACCATATATTTT.

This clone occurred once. This CDR3 reads CASSSAGVHNEQFF. CDR3 nucleotide sequence: TGTGCCAGCAGCTCCGCGGGAGTTCACAATGAGCAGTTCTTC. V usage is TRBV11-1 and J usage is TRBJ2-1; 7 bases are shared with TRBD2. Germline V CDR1 and CDR2: SGHAT, FQDESV (reference sequence). The CDR3 is 14 residues long. V dropped 4 bases and J dropped 5; count of bases not matched to a gene: 5.

The chain's CDR3 is CASTGTISGNTIYF. For the CDR3, the DNA is TGTGCCAGCACCGGGACAATATCTGGAAACACCATATATTTT. J is TRBJ1-3 and V is TRBV2, with TRBD1 as a possible D gene (6 bases). V was trimmed by 7 bases and J by 1 base, leaving 11 bases between them. The CDR3 contains 14 residues. Germline assignment: CDR1 SNHLY and CDR2 FYNNEI.

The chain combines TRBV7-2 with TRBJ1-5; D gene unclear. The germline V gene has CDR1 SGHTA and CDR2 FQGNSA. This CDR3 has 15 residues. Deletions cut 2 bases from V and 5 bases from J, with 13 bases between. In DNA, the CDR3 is TGTGCCAGCAGCTTAACCCCTCTCACGGATCAGCCCCAGCATTTT. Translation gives CASSLTPLTDQPQHF.

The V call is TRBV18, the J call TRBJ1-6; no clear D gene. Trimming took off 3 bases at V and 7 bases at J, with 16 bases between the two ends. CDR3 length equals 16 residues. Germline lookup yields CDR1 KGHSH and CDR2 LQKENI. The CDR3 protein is CASSPGAAAKNSPLHF. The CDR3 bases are TGTGCCAGCTCACCGGGAGCCGCGGCTAAGAATTCACCCCTCCACTTT.

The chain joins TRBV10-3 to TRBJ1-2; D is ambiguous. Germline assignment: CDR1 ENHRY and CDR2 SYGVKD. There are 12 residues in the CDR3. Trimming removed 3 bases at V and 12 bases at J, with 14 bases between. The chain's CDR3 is CAISDGEAVHTF. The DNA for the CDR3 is TGTGCCATCAGTGATGGAGAAGCCGTCCACACCTTC.

This CDR3 is CAWSPRDRVGKLFF. CDR3 in DNA: TGTGCCTGGAGTCCCCGGGACAGGGTTGGAAAACTGTTTTTT. The chain has TRBV30 and TRBJ1-4; TRBD1 matches at 9 bases. CDR1 and CDR2 (germline): GTSNPN, SVGIG (reference sequence). J lost 10 bases, V lost 2 bases, and 8 bases had no gene match. CDR3 length equals 14 residues.

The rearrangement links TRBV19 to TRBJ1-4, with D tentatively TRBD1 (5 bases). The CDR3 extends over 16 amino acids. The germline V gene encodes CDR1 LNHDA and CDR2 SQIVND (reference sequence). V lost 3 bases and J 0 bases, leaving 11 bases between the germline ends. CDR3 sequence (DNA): TGTGCCAGTAGTATGGTCGGGGGAGCAACTAATGAAAAACTGTTTTTT. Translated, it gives CASSMVGGATNEKLFF.

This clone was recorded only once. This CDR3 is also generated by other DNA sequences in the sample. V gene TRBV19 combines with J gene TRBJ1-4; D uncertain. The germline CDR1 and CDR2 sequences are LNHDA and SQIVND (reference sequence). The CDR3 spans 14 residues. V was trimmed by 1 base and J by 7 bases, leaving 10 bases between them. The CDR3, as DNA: TGTGCCAGTAGTATAGGGGCCCCGCGTGAAAAACTGTTTTTT. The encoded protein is CASSIGAPREKLFF.

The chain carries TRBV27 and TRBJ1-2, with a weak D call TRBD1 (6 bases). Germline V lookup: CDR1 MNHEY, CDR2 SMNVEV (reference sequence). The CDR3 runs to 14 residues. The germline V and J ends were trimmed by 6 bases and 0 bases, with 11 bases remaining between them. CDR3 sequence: CASRPAGANYGYTF. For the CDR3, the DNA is TGTGCCAGCAGACCCGCAGGGGCTAACTATGGCTACACCTTC.

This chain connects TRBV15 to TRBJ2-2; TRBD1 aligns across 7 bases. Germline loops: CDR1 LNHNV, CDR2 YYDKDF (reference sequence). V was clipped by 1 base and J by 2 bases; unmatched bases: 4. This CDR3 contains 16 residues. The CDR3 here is CATSRARTGNTGELFF. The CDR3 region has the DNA TGTGCCACCAGCAGAGCACGGACAGGTAACACCGGGGAGCTGTTTTTT.

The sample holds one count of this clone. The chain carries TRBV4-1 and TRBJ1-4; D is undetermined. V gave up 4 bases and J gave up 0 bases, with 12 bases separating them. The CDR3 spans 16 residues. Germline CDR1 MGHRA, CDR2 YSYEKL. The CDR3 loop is CASSPGGHPTNEKLFF. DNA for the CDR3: TGCGCCAGCAGCCCAGGTGGGCACCCAACTAATGAAAAACTGTTTTTT.

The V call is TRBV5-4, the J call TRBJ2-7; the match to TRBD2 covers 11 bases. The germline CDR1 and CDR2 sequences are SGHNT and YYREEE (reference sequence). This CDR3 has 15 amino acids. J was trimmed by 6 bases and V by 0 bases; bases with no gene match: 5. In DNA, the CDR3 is TGTGCCAGCAGCTTGGCCCTAGCGGGGGGCGGCGAGCAGTACTTC. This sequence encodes CASSLALAGGGEQYF.

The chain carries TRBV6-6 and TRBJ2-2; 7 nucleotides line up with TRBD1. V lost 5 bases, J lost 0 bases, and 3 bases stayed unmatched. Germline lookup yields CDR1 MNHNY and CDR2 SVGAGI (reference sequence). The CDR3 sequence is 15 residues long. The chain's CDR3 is CASSRDSANTGELFF. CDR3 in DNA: TGTGCCAGCAGTAGGGACAGCGCGAACACCGGGGAGCTGTTTTTT.